This T cell receptor (beta chain) is from a study of regulatory T cells in long-lasting Graves disease. Deletions cut 5 bases from V and 6 bases from J, with 17 bases between. This CDR3 region has 15 residues. Specified time point: newly diagnosed GD, antithyroid drugs for less than 3 months. Generation of the TCR library employed RNA extracted from PBMCs. In its sample, this clonotype was seen a few times. TCR beta libraries were built with iRepertoire HTBI primers and Arm-PCR of CDR3 regions. One entry per CDR3 protein results from TCRdb running MiXCR on the multiplex PCR reads. The sample yields roughly 530,000 distinct CDR3 sequences, around 15% seen once. The same data also contributed to another study, on T cells in Graves' hyperthyroidism and ophthalmopathy.

This TCR came from a woman aged 35 to 60 with Graves disease. Source: peripheral blood mononuclear cells (PBMCs), taken at new diagnosis, from a patient treated with antithyroid drugs. The rearrangement joins TRBV12-3 or TRBV12-4 to TRBJ2-1, with TRBD2 as a possible D gene (6 bases). CDR3 coding DNA: TGTGCCAGCAGTGTCGTCCTAGCGCTCTTCAATGAGCAGTTCTTC. It encodes CASSVVLALFNEQFF.